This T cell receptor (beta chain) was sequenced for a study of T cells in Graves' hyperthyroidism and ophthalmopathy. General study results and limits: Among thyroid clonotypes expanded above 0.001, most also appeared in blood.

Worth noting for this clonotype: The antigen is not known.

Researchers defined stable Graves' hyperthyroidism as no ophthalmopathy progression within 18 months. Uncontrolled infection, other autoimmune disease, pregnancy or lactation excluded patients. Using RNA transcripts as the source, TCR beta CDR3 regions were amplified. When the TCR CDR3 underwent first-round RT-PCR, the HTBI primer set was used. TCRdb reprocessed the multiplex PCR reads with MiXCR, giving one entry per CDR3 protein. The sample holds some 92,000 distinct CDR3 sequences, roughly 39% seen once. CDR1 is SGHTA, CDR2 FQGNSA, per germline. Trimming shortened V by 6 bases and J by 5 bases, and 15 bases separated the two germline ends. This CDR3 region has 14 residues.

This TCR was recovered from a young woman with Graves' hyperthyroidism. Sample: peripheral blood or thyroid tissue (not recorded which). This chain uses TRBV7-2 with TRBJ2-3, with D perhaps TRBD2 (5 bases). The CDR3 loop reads CASSFSREVDTQYF. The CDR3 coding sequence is TGTGCCAGCAGTTTTTCGAGGGAAGTAGATACGCAGTATTTT.